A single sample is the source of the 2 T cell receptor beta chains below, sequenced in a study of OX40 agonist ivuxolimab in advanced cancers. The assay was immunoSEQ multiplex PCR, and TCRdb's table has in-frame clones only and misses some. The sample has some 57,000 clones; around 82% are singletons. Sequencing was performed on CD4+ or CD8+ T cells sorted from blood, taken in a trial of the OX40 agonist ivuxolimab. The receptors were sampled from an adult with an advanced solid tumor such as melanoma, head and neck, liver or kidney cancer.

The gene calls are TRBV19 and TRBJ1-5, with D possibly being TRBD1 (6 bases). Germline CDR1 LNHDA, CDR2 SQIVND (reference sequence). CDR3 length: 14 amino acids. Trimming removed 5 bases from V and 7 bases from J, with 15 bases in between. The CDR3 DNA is TGTGCCAGTAGTCCGGGACACAGAAGCCAGCCCCAGCATTTT. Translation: CASSPGHRSQPQHF. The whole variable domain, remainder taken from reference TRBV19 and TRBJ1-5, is DGGITQSPKYLFRKEGQNVTLSCEQNLNHDAMYWYRQDPGQGLRLIYYSQIVNDFQKGDIAEGYSVSREKKESFPLTVTSAQKNPTAFYLCASSPGHRSQPQHFGDGTRLSIL.

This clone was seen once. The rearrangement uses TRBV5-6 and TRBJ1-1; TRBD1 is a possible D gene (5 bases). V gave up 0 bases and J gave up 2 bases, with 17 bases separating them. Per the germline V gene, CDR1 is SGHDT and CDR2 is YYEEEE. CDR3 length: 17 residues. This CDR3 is CASSLARSGGINTEAFF. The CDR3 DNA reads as TGTGCCAGCAGCTTGGCTCGATCGGGGGGAATTAACACTGAAGCTTTCTTT.